Below are 10 T cell receptor beta chains sequenced from a single sample in a study of blood T cell repertoires in COVID-19. Only in-frame clones appear in the TCRdb table, and some are missing; sequencing was by immunoSEQ multiplex PCR. The data hold some 200,000 clones, with roughly 84% observed a single time. Sequences were obtained from peripheral blood. These receptors were obtained from an older woman with COVID-19, enrolled during active disease.

The genes are TRBV2 and TRBJ2-5; 9 bases match TRBD2. J gave up 6 bases and V 3 bases, and 5 bases lay outside the gene matches. Per the germline V gene, CDR1 is SNHLY and CDR2 is FYNNEI. The CDR3 length is 14 residues. The CDR3 reads CASSEGREGQTQYF. CDR3 in DNA: TGTGCCAGCAGTGAGGGGCGGGAGGGGCAGACCCAGTACTTC.

J is TRBJ1-3 and V is TRBV28, with 7 bases aligning to TRBD1. Germline V gives CDR1 MDHEN, CDR2 SYDVKM. The CDR3 sequence is 13 residues long. J was trimmed by 4 bases and V by 10 bases; bases with no gene match: 7. CDR3 nucleotides: TGTGCCACCACGCGGGACAGAGGAAACACCATATATTTT. It encodes CATTRDRGNTIYF.

The gene calls are TRBV5-1 and TRBJ2-7; the match to TRBD2 covers 8 bases. CDR1 and CDR2 (germline): SGHRS, YFSETQ. The CDR3 loop spans 16 amino acids. V lost 0 bases and J lost 3; bases outside the gene matches: 8. The CDR3 DNA reads TGCGCCAGCAGCTTGGCCGGGGGGGAAGGCGACTACGAGCAGTACGTC. Translation gives CASSLAGGEGDYEQYV.

The rearrangement uses TRBV28 and TRBJ1-2, with D hard to call. V dropped 2 bases and J dropped 4 bases, with 8 bases sitting between them. CDR1 is MDHEN, CDR2 SYDVKM, per germline. This CDR3 is 13 amino acids long. The CDR3 protein is CASSLESGYGYTF. CDR3 DNA: TGTGCCAGCAGTTTAGAGAGTGGCTATGGCTACACCTTC.

V is TRBV27 and J is TRBJ1-1, with D perhaps TRBD1 (6 bases). Trimming removed 5 bases from V and 10 bases from J, with 20 bases in between. This CDR3 is 14 amino acids long. Germline CDR1 MNHEY, CDR2 SMNVEV (reference sequence). The CDR3, as DNA: TGTGCCAGCAGTCCTTCGGTGGGGACAACGAGAGCTTTCTTT. Its translation is CASSPSVGTTRAFF.

This chain uses TRBV2 with TRBJ2-3; 10 nucleotides match TRBD1. This CDR3 comprises 14 residues. The germline gives CDR1 SNHLY, CDR2 FYNNEI. Losses at the gene ends were 6 bases for V and 5 bases for J; bases not matched to a gene: 5. The DNA for the CDR3 is TGTGCCAGCAGGTTTGGGACAGGGGAAGATACGCAGTATTTT. It specifies CASRFGTGEDTQYF.

The CDR3 DNA reads as TGTGCCAGCAGCCCGCCGGGACTAGCGGGAGTGGGTGAGCAGTTCTTC. Amino acids: CASSPPGLAGVGEQFF. The chain has TRBV3-1 (or the pseudogene TRBV3-2) and TRBJ2-1, with 14 bases aligning to TRBD2. V shed 4 bases and J 9 bases; nucleotides not matched to a gene: 8. CDR1 is LGHDT, CDR2 YNNKEL, per germline (reference sequence). The CDR3 spans 16 residues.

V usage is TRBV28 and J usage is TRBJ1-4, with 9 bases that match TRBD1. Germline V gives CDR1 MDHEN, CDR2 SYDVKM. This CDR3 has 12 amino acids. V shed 11 bases and J 6 bases; nucleotides not matched to a gene: 4. For the CDR3, the DNA is TGTGCCGCCAGGACAGGGGATGAAAAACTGTTTTTT. Translated: CAARTGDEKLFF.

DNA for the CDR3: TGTGCCTGGGAGCGGGGGTCAGAGACCCAGTACTTC. Residues: CAWERGSETQYF. The chain couples TRBV30 to TRBJ2-5; 8 nucleotides line up with TRBD2. Germline loops: CDR1 GTSNPN, CDR2 SVGIG (reference sequence). After removal of 5 bases from V and 4 bases from J, the junction contained 3 bases not matched to a gene. This CDR3 is built from 12 residues.

This clone was seen just once. The V and J genes are TRBV6-4 and TRBJ1-4, with 7 bases aligning to TRBD1. Germline CDR1 is MRHNA and CDR2 is SNTAGT. This CDR3 spans 15 amino acids. Trimming removed 3 bases from V and 7 bases from J; junction bases left unmatched: 8. CDR3: CASSERGGGIEKLFF. The CDR3, as DNA: TGTGCCAGCAGTGAGAGAGGGGGCGGAATTGAAAAACTGTTTTTT.